This T cell receptor beta chain was recovered during a study of blood T cell repertoires in COVID-19. Turning to the study itself: In each case, the material was cDNA or gDNA derived from T cells, B-cell-depleted T cells, or PBMCs.

Sequencing was performed with immunoSEQ multiplex PCR; in TCRdb, only in-frame clones are kept and a portion is missing. The table has some 220,000 clones, approximately 80% seen once; the top ten hold 9.7%. J lost 5 bases, V lost 0 bases, and 8 bases had no gene match. The CDR3 spans 17 residues. Germline V lookup: CDR1 SGDLS, CDR2 YYNGEE. The specimen was peripheral blood. This clonotype was obtained from a man aged 50 to 59 with active or convalescent COVID-19. The chain links TRBV9 to TRBJ2-2; 9 bases align to TRBD1. CDR3 residues: CASSVGVVTGGTGELFF. For the CDR3, the DNA is TGTGCCAGCAGCGTAGGCGTAGTGACAGGGGGGACCGGGGAGCTGTTTTTT.